The T cell receptor (beta chain) described here comes from a study of blood T cell repertoires in COVID-19. The table lists this clone with a few counts. There are 15 residues in the CDR3. The ends lost 4 bases at V and 2 bases at J; junction bases unmatched: 6. Looked up from germline, CDR1 is LNHDA and CDR2 is SQIVND (reference sequence). Before being deemed recovered, Cohort 3 donors had two negative PCRs, clearance, or symptom resolution. Data came from immunoSEQ multiplex PCR; TCRdb stores just in-frame clones and leaves some out. The sample has more than 250,000 clones, around nine tenths seen once; the top ten hold around 2.4%.

Sequenced material: PBMCs or T cells enriched from blood (not recorded which). The clonotype comes from a woman aged 18-29 years who had recovered from COVID-19. The chain combines TRBV19 with TRBJ2-3, with 7 nucleotides matching TRBD2. In DNA form, the CDR3 reads TGTGCCAGTAGTACGAGCGGGATCCTCACAGATACGCAGTATTTT. This gives the protein CASSTSGILTDTQYF.